This TCR beta chain is from a study of blood T cell repertoires in COVID-19. Background on the study: From the United States, Italy and Spain came samples of acute and convalescent COVID-19.

This study enrolled people aged 18 to 89 from around 25 US geographic areas. The study assigned cohorts using participant-reported clinical history. The CDR3 is 12 residues long. Germline loops: CDR1 SGHAT, CDR2 FQNNGV. Trimming took 5 bases from V and 12 from J, leaving 16 bases between them. Original analysis: Estimation of nucleated cell counts relied on the amplification of reference gene primers. Generated by immunoSEQ multiplex PCR, the TCRdb table keeps only in-frame clones and is missing some. The D gene and trimming were derived from the DNA, and the V and J assignments and clone size from that table. The table records 190,000 or so clones, roughly 90% of them present only once. This clone appeared once.

The sample comprised PBMCs or T cells enriched from blood (not recorded which). This TCR was sampled from a man between 18 and 35 years old with acute COVID-19. V is TRBV11-2 and J is TRBJ2-5, with a possible D match to TRBD1 (5 bases). The CDR3 reads CASSDRQPWKYF. CDR3 nucleotide sequence: TGTGCCAGCAGCGACCGACAGCCTTGGAAGTACTTC. The full variable domain, its missing parts supplied by reference TRBV11-2 and TRBJ2-5, is EAGVAQSPRYKIIEKRQSVAFWCNPISGHATLYWYQQILGQGPKLLIQFQNNGVVDDSQLPKDRFSAERLKGVDSTLKIQPAKLEDSAVYLCASSDRQPWKYFGPGTRLLVL.